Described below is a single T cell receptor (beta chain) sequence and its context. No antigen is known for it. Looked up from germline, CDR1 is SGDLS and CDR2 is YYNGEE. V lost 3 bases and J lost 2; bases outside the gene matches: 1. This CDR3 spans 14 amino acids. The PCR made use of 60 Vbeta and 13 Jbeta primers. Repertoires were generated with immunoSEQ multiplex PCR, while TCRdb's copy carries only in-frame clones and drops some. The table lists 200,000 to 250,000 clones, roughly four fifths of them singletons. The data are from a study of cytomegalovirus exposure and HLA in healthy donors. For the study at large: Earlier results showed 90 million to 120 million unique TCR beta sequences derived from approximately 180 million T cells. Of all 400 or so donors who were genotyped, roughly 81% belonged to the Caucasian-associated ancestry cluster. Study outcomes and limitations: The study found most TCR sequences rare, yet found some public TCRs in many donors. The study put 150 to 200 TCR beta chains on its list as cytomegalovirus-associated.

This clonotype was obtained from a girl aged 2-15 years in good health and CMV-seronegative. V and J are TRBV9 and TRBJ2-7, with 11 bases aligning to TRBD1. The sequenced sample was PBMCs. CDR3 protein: CASSEGQGAYEQYF. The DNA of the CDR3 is TGTGCCAGCAGCGAGGGACAGGGGGCCTACGAGCAGTACTTC.